Listed below are T cell receptor beta chains from one sample, sequenced in a study of T cells in Graves' hyperthyroidism and ophthalmopathy. TCRdb independently ran MiXCR on the multiplex PCR reads; one entry per CDR3 protein. The sample shows hundreds of thousands of distinct CDR3 sequences, approximately 14% of them seen only once. Input material: blood. These receptors were obtained from a woman in her 30s with Graves' hyperthyroidism that later progressed to Graves' ophthalmopathy. Both conserved end residues are part of each CDR3. D genes are given only for firm matches. Expanded clones are given a class, and other clones once, few, many or no size at all.

V,size,J,D,CDR3,DNA
TRBV5-4,.,TRBJ2-7,.,CASSARRGIRGPLPDEQYF,TGTGCCAGCAGCGCCCGGCGGGGTATTCGTGGCCCTCTCCCAGACGAGCAGTACTTC
TRBV29-1,many,TRBJ2-7,.,CSVEVQYEQYF,TGCAGCGTTGAAGTCCAGTACGAGCAGTACTTC
TRBV6-1,many,TRBJ2-5,TRBD1,CASSDDRGIGETQYF,TGTGCCAGCAGTGATGACAGGGGGATAGGAGAGACCCAGTACTTC
TRBV10-3,many,TRBJ1-1,.,CAILWELNTEAFF,TGTGCCATCTTGTGGGAATTGAACACTGAAGCTTTCTTT
TRBV25-1,.,TRBJ1-1,.,CASSESGASSEAFF,TGTGCCAGCAGTGAGAGCGGCGCCTCCTCTGAAGCTTTCTTT
TRBV6-1,few,TRBJ2-1,.,CASSERSPNEQFF,TGTGCCAGCAGTGAAAGGTCTCCCAATGAGCAGTTCTTC
TRBV6-1,many,TRBJ1-2,TRBD1,CASSEPGGDGYTF,TGTGCCAGCAGTGAGCCAGGGGGCGATGGCTACACCTTC
TRBV19,.,TRBJ2-5,TRBD1,CASSAGTGNDGTQYF,TGTGCCAGTAGCGCCGGGACAGGGAATGACGGGACCCAGTACTTC
TRBV19,many,TRBJ2-5,.,CASSTHALGGEGDFETQYF,TGTGCCAGTAGTACTCACGCTTTAGGGGGAGAGGGCGATTTCGAGACCCAGTACTTC
TRBV3-1,many,TRBJ2-7,TRBD1,CASSHPDRGREQYF,TGTGCCAGCAGCCACCCGGACAGGGGGCGCGAGCAGTACTTC
TRBV7-9,.,TRBJ1-6,.,CASSRGESSYNSPLHF,TGTGCCAGCAGCAGGGGGGAGAGCTCCTATAATTCACCCCTCCACTTT
TRBV24-1,many,TRBJ2-1,.,CATSDLGQAYNEQFF,TGTGCCACCAGTGATTTGGGTCAGGCTTACAATGAGCAGTTCTTC
TRBV2,many,TRBJ2-7,.,CASFGGTYEQYF,TGTGCCAGCTTCGGGGGCACCTACGAGCAGTACTTC
TRBV3-1,many,TRBJ1-1,TRBD1,CASSPRGRYTEAFF,TGTGCCAGCAGCCCCAGGGGGAGGTACACTGAAGCTTTCTTT
TRBV20-1,few,TRBJ1-1,.,CSARAGAPDTEAFF,TGCAGTGCTAGAGCGGGAGCCCCGGACACTGAAGCTTTCTTT
TRBV12-3/TRBV12-4,many,TRBJ2-2,.,CASSLGILHPLNTGELFF,TGTGCCAGCAGTCTCGGTATCTTGCACCCCTTGAACACCGGGGAGCTGTTTTTT
TRBV12-3/TRBV12-4,.,TRBJ2-7,.,CASSYLIQGATYEQYF,TGTGCCAGCAGTTACCTCATCCAGGGAGCAACCTACGAGCAGTACTTC
TRBV30,few,TRBJ2-3,.,CAWSVSPDTQYF,TGTGCCTGGAGTGTAAGCCCAGATACGCAGTATTTT
TRBV6-2/TRBV6-3,.,TRBJ2-1,.,CASSYSVQGWGEQFF,TGTGCCAGCAGTTACTCTGTACAAGGGTGGGGTGAGCAGTTCTTC
TRBV14,many,TRBJ2-3,.,CASSLKWGTDTQYF,TGTGCCAGCAGCCTTAAATGGGGCACAGATACGCAGTATTTT
TRBV11-3,many,TRBJ2-5,.,CASSLGGRDPYQETQYF,TGTGCCAGCAGCTTAGGGGGACGGGACCCGTACCAAGAGACCCAGTACTTC
TRBV6-1,many,TRBJ1-2,.,CASSWGRRYGYTF,TGTGCCAGCAGTTGGGGCCGACGCTATGGCTACACCTTC
TRBV30,many,TRBJ1-1,.,CAWSGSPGHREAFF,TGTGCCTGGAGTGGGTCACCGGGACACCGTGAAGCTTTCTTT
TRBV6-2/TRBV6-3,few,TRBJ2-3,.,CATSSGWDTTDTQYF,TGTGCCACCTCTTCAGGATGGGACACCACAGATACGCAGTATTTT
TRBV7-9,few,TRBJ2-7,TRBD2,CASSSFGGSSSYEQYF,TGTGCCAGCAGCTCCTTTGGCGGGAGTAGCTCCTACGAGCAGTACTTC